A single sample gave rise to the 20 T cell receptor beta chains below, sequenced in a study of early T cells in non-severe SARS-CoV-2 infection. MiXCR was run by TCRdb on the 5' RACE reads, yielding one entry per CDR3 protein. This sample has about 26,000 distinct CDR3 sequences; nearly 4.5% occur once, and the top ten carry over 5%. Sequenced input: whole blood. These receptors all stem from an adult who was a healthcare worker with PCR-confirmed SARS-CoV-2 infection or an uninfected control (not recorded which).

This clonotype was recorded at least ten times. This rearrangement joins TRBV12-3 or TRBV12-4 to TRBJ1-5; maybe TRBD1 (6 bases). Trimming shortened V by 5 bases and J by 6 bases, and 8 bases separated the two germline ends. The CDR3 consists of 12 residues. CDR3 sequence (DNA): TGTGCCAGCAGTCGGGGGGCTCAGCCCCAGCATTTT. It translates to CASSRGAQPQHF.

This clonotype was counted ten times or more. The chain is built from TRBV28 and TRBJ2-3; D perhaps matches TRBD2 (5 bases). Per the germline V gene, CDR1 is MDHEN and CDR2 is SYDVKM. The CDR3 spans 12 residues. The V gene lost 5 bases and the J gene lost 5 bases, with 8 bases spanning the gap. CDR3 DNA: TGTGCCAGCAGTCCCCGGGGAGATACGCAGTATTTT. Translation gives CASSPRGDTQYF.

This clonotype was observed at least ten times. The genes are TRBV7-6 and TRBJ1-3; D not certain. Germline CDR1 and CDR2: SGHVS and FNYEAQ. V was trimmed by 3 bases and J by 2 bases, leaving 5 bases between them. CDR3 length: 13 amino acids. DNA of the CDR3: TGTGCCAGCAGCTTGGGTGCTGGAAACACCATATATTTT. Its translation: CASSLGAGNTIYF.

This clonotype was detected ten times or more. The chain joins TRBV6-1 to TRBJ2-5, with D tentatively TRBD1 (6 bases). This CDR3 comprises 15 residues. Trimming took 1 base from V and 4 from J, leaving 13 bases between them. Germline loops: CDR1 MNHNS, CDR2 SASEGT. The CDR3 loop is CASSEVTGSAETQYF. CDR3 sequence (DNA): TGTGCCAGCAGTGAAGTAACAGGGAGTGCAGAGACCCAGTACTTC.

This clonotype was detected ten times or more. This chain uses TRBV6-1 with TRBJ1-6; maybe TRBD1 (5 bases). Trimming removed 0 bases from V and 7 bases from J, with 13 bases in between. The V gene's germline CDR1 is MNHNS and CDR2 SASEGT. The CDR3 is 16 residues long. CDR3: CASSEAQGRANSPLHF. The DNA of the CDR3 is TGTGCCAGCAGTGAAGCCCAAGGCAGGGCCAATTCACCCCTCCACTTT.

This clonotype was observed at least ten times. The chain joins TRBV6-2 or TRBV6-3 to TRBJ1-5; D is unclear. The CDR3 is made up of 15 amino acids. Trimming pared 8 bases from V and 2 bases from J, leaving 16 bases between. Germline V gene sequence: CDR1 MNHEY, CDR2 SVGEGT. The CDR3 DNA follows: TGTGCCAGCCAAAGATCGGCGGGAGGCAATCAGCCCCAGCATTTT. It translates to CASQRSAGGNQPQHF.

In its sample, this clonotype was seen many times. The chain has TRBV30 and TRBJ1-5; TRBD1 agrees at 7 bases. The V gene's germline CDR1 is GTSNPN and CDR2 SVGIG (reference sequence). The CDR3 is 16 amino acids. The trim removed 8 bases at V and 0 bases at J, leaving 13 bases unmatched. CDR3 region: CARKIPGTVSNQPQHF. CDR3 nucleotide sequence: TGTGCCCGCAAAATACCCGGGACAGTTAGCAATCAGCCCCAGCATTTT.

This clonotype has a count of ten or more. The gene calls are TRBV20-1 and TRBJ1-5; tentative D call: TRBD1 (6 bases). CDR3 length: 13 residues. The ends were cut back, 6 bases at V and 5 bases at J, with 14 bases in the middle. In germline, CDR1 is DFQATT, CDR2 SNEGSKA (reference sequence). In DNA form, the CDR3 reads TGCAGTGCAGTGGACAGCCCATATCAGCCCCAGCATTTT. Amino acids: CSAVDSPYQPQHF.

This clonotype was observed many times. The rearrangement links TRBV7-2 to TRBJ1-6; D is unresolved. Trimming took off 0 bases at V and 0 bases at J, with 12 bases between the two ends. This CDR3 comprises 18 residues. From germline, CDR1 is SGHTA and CDR2 FQGNSA. Here the CDR3 reads CASSLANFLSSYNSPLHF. The CDR3 bases are TGTGCCAGCAGCTTAGCCAACTTTCTGAGCTCCTATAATTCACCCCTCCACTTT. The variable domain in full, completed from reference TRBV7-2 and TRBJ1-6, reads GAGVSQSPSNKVTEKGKDVELRCDPISGHTALYWYRQSLGQGLEFLIYFQGNSAPDKSGLPSDRFSAERTGGSVSTLTIQRTQQEDSAVYLCASSLANFLSSYNSPLHFGNGTRLTVT.

This clonotype was counted many times. The chain uses TRBV5-4 and TRBJ2-1; D perhaps matches TRBD2 (6 bases). From germline, CDR1 is SGHNT and CDR2 YYREEE (reference sequence). The CDR3 loop spans 15 amino acids. Between the trimmed V and J ends, which lost 1 base and 6 bases, there was a span of 14 bases. CDR3 loop: CASSLWISGTNEQFF. CDR3 in DNA: TGTGCCAGCAGCTTGTGGATTAGCGGAACCAATGAGCAGTTCTTC.

This clonotype was counted many times. This chain links TRBV30 with TRBJ1-2; 8 positions agree with TRBD1. This CDR3 comprises 11 residues. J gave up 8 bases and V 5 bases, and 4 bases lay outside the gene matches. The germline V gene has CDR1 GTSNPN and CDR2 SVGIG (reference sequence). The CDR3 protein is CAWGQGEGYTF. Here the CDR3 DNA reads TGTGCCTGGGGACAGGGAGAGGGCTACACCTTC.

This clonotype appeared many times. The V call is TRBV5-8, the J call TRBJ2-2, with unresolved D. Germline-derived CDR1 and CDR2 are SGHTS and YDEGEE. V dropped 1 base and J dropped 6 bases, with 7 bases sitting between them. The CDR3 has 13 amino acids. CDR3 in amino acids: CASSLIRPGELFF. Written as DNA, the CDR3 is TGTGCCAGCAGCTTGATCCGACCCGGGGAGCTGTTTTTT.

In this sample, this clonotype turned up a few times. V is TRBV28 and J is TRBJ2-7, with D perhaps given as TRBD1 or TRBD2 (5 bases each). CDR1 is MDHEN and CDR2 is SYDVKM in the germline V gene. V was pared by 3 bases and J by 0 bases, with 12 bases between. The CDR3 has 15 amino acids. The CDR3 DNA follows: TGTGCCAGCAGTTTCCCCGGGACCAGCTCCTACGAGCAGTACTTC. Encoded protein: CASSFPGTSSYEQYF.

Details on this clonotype: This may come from a read error, since a much larger clone is one base off. The chain carries TRBV20-1 and TRBJ2-2; possible D gene TRBD1, 6 bases. Trimming cost V 6 bases and J 3 bases, with 17 bases left between them. CDR3 size: 15 residues. CDR1 is DFQATT and CDR2 is SNEGSKA in the germline V gene (reference sequence). CDR3 DNA sequence: TGCAGTGCCACAGGGATCGGTTCGGACACCGGGGAGCTGTTTTTT. Encoded protein: CSATGIGSDTGELFF.

This clonotype occurred many times. The gene calls are TRBV12-3 or TRBV12-4 and TRBJ1-6; D call uncertain. The CDR3 is 14 residues long. Trimming pared 2 bases from V and 9 bases from J, leaving 11 bases between. CDR3 sequence reads: CASSLSLMGSPLHF. CDR3 bases: TGTGCCAGCAGTTTATCGCTGATGGGTTCACCCCTCCACTTT.

In its sample, this clonotype was seen many times. The gene calls are TRBV12-3 or TRBV12-4 and TRBJ2-1; no definite D call. The CDR3 runs to 13 residues. V lost 0 bases and J lost 9, with 9 bases in between. The CDR3 region is CASSLAGGAEQFF. For the CDR3, the DNA is TGTGCCAGCAGTTTAGCGGGCGGAGCTGAGCAGTTCTTC.

V and J are TRBV5-5 and TRBJ2-1; 8 bases line up with TRBD2. Germline values: CDR1 SGHKS, CDR2 YYEKEE (reference sequence). Germline trimming cut 4 bases from V and 6 bases from J; bases unmatched to any gene: 9. The CDR3 covers 15 residues. CDR3 nucleotides: TGTGCCAGCAGCGGTCGGGGAAGCGGGGGCAATGAGCAGTTCTTC. Translated, it gives CASSGRGSGGNEQFF.

This clonotype has ten or more counts. The V and J genes are TRBV20-1 and TRBJ1-2; TRBD1 is a possible D gene (5 bases). The length of the CDR3 is 13 residues. The V and J ends lost 7 bases and 1 base respectively, with 13 bases between them. Germline assignment: CDR1 DFQATT and CDR2 SNEGSKA (reference sequence). The CDR3 sequence: CSVTDVDNYGYTF. CDR3 DNA sequence: TGCAGTGTGACAGACGTAGATAACTATGGCTACACCTTC.

This clonotype was seen many times. The CDR3 DNA sequence: TGTGCCAGCAGCCAAGCCGGGACGCTCTACGAGCAGTACTTC. It specifies CASSQAGTLYEQYF. V usage is TRBV7-9 and J usage is TRBJ2-7; D possibly uses TRBD1 or TRBD2 (5 bases each). The germline V and J ends were trimmed by 5 bases and 3 bases, with 14 bases remaining between them. The germline V gene has CDR1 SEHNR and CDR2 FQNEAQ (reference sequence). The CDR3 is 14 amino acids. Looking up the rest from reference TRBV7-9 and TRBJ2-7 gives the full variable domain: DTGVSQNPRHKITKRGQNVTFRCDPISEHNRLYWYRQTLGQGPEFLTYFQNEAQLEKSRLLSDRFSAERPKGSFSTLEIQRTEQGDSAMYLCASSQAGTLYEQYFGPGTRLTVT.

At least ten counts were recorded for this clonotype. The chain carries TRBV4-3 and TRBJ2-5; D gene ambiguous. This CDR3 is 15 amino acids long. CDR1 LGHNA and CDR2 YSLEER come from the germline V gene. With 0 bases removed from V and 1 base from J, the gap between germline ends came to 9 bases. CDR3 residues: CASSQDRYSQETQYF. The CDR3 DNA sequence: TGCGCCAGCAGCCAAGATCGGTACAGCCAAGAGACCCAGTACTTC.